Reported below is one T cell receptor beta chain. Its antigen is unknown. This sample was taken from a study of vaccination and CD4 T cells after COVID-19. Study-level background: There were six male and four female convalescents, and two of them were Hispanic.

Study conclusions and caveats: Median numbers of SARS-CoV-2-reactive clonotypes increased from around 19 to 38 (not a significant change). With convalescent patients, a median about 86% of reactive clones emerged solely after vaccination.

Described treatment: roughly 10-day PBMC culture with coronavirus spike peptide pools or control peptides (ViraFEST assay). Using peptide pools, antigen-specific T cells were expanded in ViraFEST before TCRs were sequenced. An Oncomine TCR Beta short-read assay was used to sequence the DNA from cultured CD4+ T cells. A single record per CDR3 protein comes from TCRdb applying MiXCR to the PCR reads. This sample has some 16,000 distinct CDR3 sequences; under 70% occur once, and the top ten carry 10%. With 0 bases removed from V and 4 bases from J, the gap between germline ends came to 19 bases. Germline V gene data show CDR1 as LNHNV and CDR2 as YYDKDF (reference sequence). This CDR3 region has 17 residues.

Sequencing used CD4+ T cells from blood, cultured in vitro. The rearrangement uses TRBV15 and TRBJ2-7; D is perhaps TRBD1 (6 bases). The TCR originated in a human donor who had recovered from COVID-19. The DNA for the CDR3 is TGTGCCACCAGCAGAGATCGGCAGGCCTACAGGGATTACGAGCAGTACTTC. This translates into CATSRDRQAYRDYEQYF.